This T cell receptor (beta chain) was identified during a study of regulatory T cells in long-lasting Graves disease. Germline V gene sequence: CDR1 ENHRY, CDR2 SYGVKD. Trimming removed 10 bases at V and 1 base at J, with 13 bases between. CDR3 length: 13 amino acids. Study observations and caveats: Possibly, too few samples lowered accuracy.

The time point is: persistent/refractory GD, antithyroid drugs over 5 years with positive TRAb. The TCR library was prepared using RNA isolated from PBMCs. Arm-PCR of CDR3 regions and iRepertoire HTBI primers were the basis on which TCR beta libraries were built. TCRdb independently ran MiXCR on the multiplex PCR reads; one entry per CDR3 protein. The sample records over 300,000 distinct CDR3 sequences, 15% to 20% being singletons. This clonotype was detected many times. The antigen is not known. The source is a female donor with Graves disease. The J gene is TRBJ1-2, the V gene TRBV10-3, with D possibly matching TRBD1 (5 bases). Sample: peripheral blood mononuclear cells (PBMCs), taken when the disease was refractory, from a patient treated with antithyroid drugs. CDR3 region: CANGGGDNYGYTF. The CDR3 DNA is TGTGCCAACGGGGGAGGGGATAACTATGGCTACACCTTC.